The T cell receptor beta chain under discussion was sequenced for a study of blood T cell repertoires in COVID-19. TCRdb's copy holds only in-frame clones and misses some; the assay was immunoSEQ multiplex PCR. The sample holds a few hundred thousand clones, around nine tenths seen once. The sequence derives from a woman between 18 and 29 years old who had recovered from COVID-19. Sequencing was done on a sample of PBMCs or T cells enriched from blood (not recorded which).

The CDR3 DNA sequence: TGTGCCAGCAGCTTATTGGCGGGGATTGGAGGGGGCCTAGGGCAGCCCCAGCATTTT. This gives the protein CASSLLAGIGGGLGQPQHF. The chain couples TRBV7-2 to TRBJ1-5; 7 nucleotides match TRBD1. CDR1 and CDR2 (germline): SGHTA, FQGNSA. The V and J ends lost 2 bases and 7 bases, in that order; junction bases with no gene match: 20. This CDR3 has 19 amino acids.